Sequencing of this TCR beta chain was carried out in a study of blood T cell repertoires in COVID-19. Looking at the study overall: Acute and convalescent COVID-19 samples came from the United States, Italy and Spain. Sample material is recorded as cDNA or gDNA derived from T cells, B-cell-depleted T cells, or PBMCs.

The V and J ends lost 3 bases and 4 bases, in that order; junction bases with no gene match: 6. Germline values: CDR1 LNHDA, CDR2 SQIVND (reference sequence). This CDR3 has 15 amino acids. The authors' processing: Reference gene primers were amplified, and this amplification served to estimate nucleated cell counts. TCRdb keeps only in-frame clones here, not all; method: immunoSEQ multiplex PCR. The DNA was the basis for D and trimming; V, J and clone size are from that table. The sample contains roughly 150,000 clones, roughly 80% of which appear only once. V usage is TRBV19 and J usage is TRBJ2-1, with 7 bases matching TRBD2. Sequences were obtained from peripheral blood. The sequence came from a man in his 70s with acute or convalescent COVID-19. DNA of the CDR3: TGTGCCAGTAGTATCTTGATGGGGGGGTACAATGAGCAGTTCTTC. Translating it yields CASSILMGGYNEQFF.